This T cell receptor (beta chain) was retrieved from a study of Ad26.COV2.S vaccination and SARS-CoV-2 variants. This CDR3 spans 13 amino acids. Looked up from germline, CDR1 is MNHEY and CDR2 is SVGAGI. J lost 8 bases, V lost 6 bases, and 8 bases had no gene match. Method: immunoSEQ multiplex PCR; TCRdb's copy keeps in-frame clones and lacks some. The sample comprises 350,000 to 450,000 clones, approximately 81% of which are singletons, and 3.3% rests with the top ten. Indicated treatment: around 19 received Ad26.COV2.S at low or high dose, single or two shots; roughly five received placebo; per-sample allocation not given. Sampling happened 63 days after the first vaccine or placebo injection.

The receptor was derived from a person between 18 and 65 years old who received the Ad26.COV2.S COVID-19 vaccine or a placebo. The chain couples TRBV6-5 to TRBJ1-2; 8 nucleotides line up with TRBD1. The source material was peripheral blood, sampled in a trial of Ad26.COV2.S vaccine versus placebo. CDR3 in amino acids: CASSLTGDKGYTF. The CDR3 DNA reads as TGTGCCAGCAGCCTGACAGGGGATAAAGGCTACACCTTC.